The 21 T cell receptor beta chains reported below all come from one sample, sequenced in a study of Graves' ophthalmopathy and Graves' hyperthyroidism. The sequenced template was RNA, covering the TCR beta CDR3 region. HTBI primers served in a first-round RT-PCR, which a second-round multiplex PCR followed. TCRdb independently ran MiXCR on the multiplex PCR reads; one entry per CDR3 protein. The sample lists 680,000 or so distinct CDR3 sequences, 22% occurring once. Sequencing was performed on peripheral blood. Every receptor here comes from a woman under 30 with stable Graves' hyperthyroidism. Some clones in this sample may be carry-over from other donors' samples.

This clonotype was seen ten or more times. The chain joins TRBV20-1 to TRBJ2-7, with TRBD2 matching 7 bases. With 6 bases clipped from V and 5 bases from J, the junction kept 7 bases outside the gene matches. Per the germline V gene, CDR1 is DFQATT and CDR2 is SNEGSKA (reference sequence). The CDR3 is 12 residues long. The chain's CDR3 is CSAAGRTHEQYF. DNA of the CDR3: TGCAGTGCCGCCGGGAGGACCCACGAGCAGTACTTC.

This clonotype was seen repeatedly, ten times or more. The chain joins TRBV7-9 to TRBJ2-7; unclear D gene. Trimming left V 0 bases short and J 5 bases short, with 17 bases between. The germline V gene encodes CDR1 SEHNR and CDR2 FQNEAQ (reference sequence). This CDR3 is built from 16 residues. Here the CDR3 reads CASSLADRTVADEQYF. In nucleotides, the CDR3 is TGTGCCAGCAGCTTAGCGGATAGGACGGTGGCAGACGAGCAGTACTTC.

Only a few counts were recorded for this clonotype. The genes are TRBV12-3 or TRBV12-4 and TRBJ2-2; D might be TRBD1 (5 bases). V lost 6 bases, J lost 5 bases, and 16 bases lay in between. The CDR3 runs to 15 residues. The CDR3 DNA sequence: TGTGCCAGCAGCTTTTACGGGCGGACAACCGGGGAGCTGTTTTTT. Protein: CASSFYGRTTGELFF.

This clonotype turned up a few times. The CDR3 coding sequence is TGTGCCAGCAGTCCGTCGGGGCTGACAACGGGACCCCAGCATTTT. This translates into CASSPSGLTTGPQHF. The V gene is TRBV25-1, the J gene TRBJ1-5; a possible D gene is TRBD1 (5 bases). V lost 5 bases, J lost 10 bases, and 21 bases lay in between. Looked up from germline, CDR1 is MGHDK and CDR2 is SYGVNS. CDR3 length equals 15 residues.

The chain is built from TRBV19 and TRBJ1-2, with TRBD1 matching over 8 bases. V lost 3 bases and J lost 7; bases outside the gene matches: 4. In germline, CDR1 is LNHDA, CDR2 SQIVND (reference sequence). There are 13 residues in the CDR3. CDR3: CASSMPDRAGYTF. CDR3 bases: TGTGCCAGTAGTATGCCGGACAGGGCTGGCTACACCTTC.

This clonotype appeared many times. The rearrangement joins TRBV20-1 to TRBJ1-1, with unresolved D. CDR3 length equals 14 residues. Germline V gene lookup returns CDR1 DFQATT and CDR2 SNEGSKA (reference sequence). V was shortened by 4 bases and J by 4 bases, with 16 bases between the two germline ends. The CDR3 protein is CSATTGRVGTEAFF. In DNA, the CDR3 is TGCAGTGCTACCACGGGAAGGGTGGGCACTGAAGCTTTCTTT.

This clonotype came up a few times. The chain carries TRBV28 and TRBJ2-5; TRBD2 aligns across 9 bases. V was clipped by 6 bases and J by 5 bases; unmatched bases: 10. This CDR3 contains 15 residues. Germline CDR1 and CDR2: MDHEN and SYDVKM. CDR3 residues: CASSTGRGGGETQYF. CDR3 nucleotide sequence: TGTGCCAGCAGCACAGGGCGGGGGGGCGGTGAGACCCAGTACTTC.

This clonotype appeared many times. The chain has TRBV5-1 and TRBJ2-7; maybe TRBD1 (6 bases). CDR3 size: 16 residues. Germline assignment: CDR1 SGHRS and CDR2 YFSETQ. Trimming took 0 bases from V and 3 from J, leaving 16 bases between them. CDR3: CASSLVQGEGVYEQYF. Written as DNA, the CDR3 is TGCGCCAGCAGCTTGGTACAGGGTGAGGGAGTCTACGAGCAGTACTTC.

The V and J genes are TRBV7-3 and TRBJ2-2; tentatively, D is TRBD1 (5 bases). The germline V gene has CDR1 SGHTA and CDR2 FQGTGA. Trimming left V 3 bases short and J 7 bases short, with 15 bases between. The CDR3 loop spans 15 amino acids. The CDR3 DNA is TGTGCCAGCAGCTTTTCTGGCAGGGCGAACGGGGAGCTGTTTTTT. This sequence encodes CASSFSGRANGELFF.

The chain employs TRBV12-3 or TRBV12-4 and TRBJ2-5; D gene ambiguous. CDR3 length: 14 residues. The V gene lost 6 bases and the J gene lost 5 bases, with 16 bases spanning the gap. The CDR3 region has the DNA TGTGCCAGCAGCTCAATCCTTAGCTTGGAGACCCAGTACTTC. This gives the protein CASSSILSLETQYF.

Ten or more counts support this clonotype. The CDR3 DNA is TGTGCCAGCGGGGCCGGAGAGACCCAGTACTTC. The encoded protein is CASGAGETQYF. The chain combines TRBV25-1 with TRBJ2-5; D is perhaps TRBD1 (5 bases). V was trimmed by 8 bases and J by 4 bases, leaving 8 bases between them. This CDR3 comprises 11 residues. CDR1 is MGHDK, CDR2 SYGVNS, per germline.

Many counts were recorded for this clonotype. The V call is TRBV11-2, the J call TRBJ2-2; TRBD2 matches 15 bases. Trimming cost V 4 bases and J 3 bases; bases outside gene matches: 9. The CDR3 runs to 19 residues. CDR1 is SGHAT, CDR2 FQNNGV, per germline. Written as DNA, the CDR3 is TGTGCCAGCAGCTGGGGACTAGCGGGAGGCATCTTGGACACCGGGGAGCTGTTTTTT. As protein: CASSWGLAGGILDTGELFF.

Ten or more counts support this clonotype. CDR3 nucleotides: TGTGCCAGCGCCCCCCCCGGTACCAGCTACACCTTC. Translating it yields CASAPPGTSYTF. J is TRBJ1-2 and V is TRBV27; no reliable D call. The CDR3 sequence is 12 residues long. CDR1 is MNHEY, CDR2 SMNVEV, per germline (reference sequence). V was clipped by 8 bases and J by 9 bases, with 16 bases between them.

The sample holds many counts of this clonotype. The chain joins TRBV6-5 to TRBJ1-6, with D possibly being TRBD1 (5 bases). The CDR3 is 16 residues long. The V gene lost 4 bases and the J gene lost 3 bases, with 13 bases spanning the gap. Germline CDR1 is MNHEY and CDR2 is SVGAGI. The CDR3 spells CASSLDGTVYNSPLHF. The CDR3 DNA sequence: TGTGCCAGCAGTTTAGACGGGACGGTCTATAATTCACCCCTCCACTTT.

This clonotype was counted many times. The J gene is TRBJ1-5, the V gene TRBV6-5, with 10 bases identical to TRBD1. Per the germline V gene, CDR1 is MNHEY and CDR2 is SVGAGI. This CDR3 region has 17 residues. V was clipped by 0 bases and J by 2 bases; unmatched bases: 4. In DNA form, the CDR3 reads TGTGCCAGCAGTTACTCGAGAGGGACAGGGGGCAATCAGCCCCAGCATTTT. It encodes CASSYSRGTGGNQPQHF.

At least ten counts were recorded for this clonotype. The chain links TRBV6-9 to TRBJ2-2; a possible D gene is TRBD2 (6 bases). CDR3 length: 16 residues. V was clipped by 2 bases and J by 5 bases, with 15 bases between them. Germline V gene lookup returns CDR1 MNHGY and CDR2 SVAAGI. CDR3 region: CASSYPRQGGTGELFF. Written as DNA, the CDR3 is TGTGCCAGCAGTTATCCAAGGCAGGGAGGTACCGGGGAGCTGTTTTTT.

The gene calls are TRBV6-5 and TRBJ2-4; no clear D gene. Trimming pared 4 bases from V and 0 bases from J, leaving 10 bases between. Germline assignment: CDR1 MNHEY and CDR2 SVGAGI. The CDR3 runs to 15 residues. CDR3 nucleotides: TGTGCCAGCAGTTCGCTTTTCCTAGCCAAAAACATTCAGTACTTC. It specifies CASSSLFLAKNIQYF.

The chain combines TRBV10-3 with TRBJ2-5; perhaps TRBD2 as D (5 bases). V was pared by 6 bases and J by 5 bases, with 13 bases between. Germline CDR1 and CDR2: ENHRY and SYGVKD. This CDR3 contains 13 residues. The CDR3 spells CAIRDEGGETQYF. CDR3 bases: TGTGCCATCAGGGACGAGGGTGGGGAGACCCAGTACTTC.

This clonotype appeared many times. This sequence joins TRBV6-1 and TRBJ1-1, with D perhaps matching TRBD1 (5 bases). The CDR3 totals 12 residues. Germline values: CDR1 MNHNS, CDR2 SASEGT. V lost 6 bases to trimming and J lost 3 bases, with 8 bases between them. CDR3 amino acids: CASRQGHTEAFF. In DNA form, the CDR3 reads TGTGCCAGCAGGCAGGGCCACACTGAAGCTTTCTTT.

This clonotype has a handful of counts. The chain employs TRBV6-1 and TRBJ1-5; D not resolved. CDR3 length equals 14 residues. In germline, CDR1 is MNHNS, CDR2 SASEGT. Trimming pared 6 bases from V and 2 bases from J, leaving 11 bases between. The CDR3 bases are TGTGCCAGCAGAGCTGGCAGCCGCAATCAGCCCCAGCATTTT. It is translated as CASRAGSRNQPQHF.

This clonotype was picked up many times. This chain connects TRBV28 to TRBJ2-2; TRBD2 agrees at 13 bases. Germline V gene data show CDR1 as MDHEN and CDR2 as SYDVKM. V shed 8 bases and J 5 bases; nucleotides not matched to a gene: 8. The CDR3 is made up of 16 amino acids. CDR3 residues: CASEGLAGVRTGELFF. In nucleotides, the CDR3 is TGTGCCAGCGAAGGACTAGCGGGAGTACGGACCGGGGAGCTGTTTTTT.